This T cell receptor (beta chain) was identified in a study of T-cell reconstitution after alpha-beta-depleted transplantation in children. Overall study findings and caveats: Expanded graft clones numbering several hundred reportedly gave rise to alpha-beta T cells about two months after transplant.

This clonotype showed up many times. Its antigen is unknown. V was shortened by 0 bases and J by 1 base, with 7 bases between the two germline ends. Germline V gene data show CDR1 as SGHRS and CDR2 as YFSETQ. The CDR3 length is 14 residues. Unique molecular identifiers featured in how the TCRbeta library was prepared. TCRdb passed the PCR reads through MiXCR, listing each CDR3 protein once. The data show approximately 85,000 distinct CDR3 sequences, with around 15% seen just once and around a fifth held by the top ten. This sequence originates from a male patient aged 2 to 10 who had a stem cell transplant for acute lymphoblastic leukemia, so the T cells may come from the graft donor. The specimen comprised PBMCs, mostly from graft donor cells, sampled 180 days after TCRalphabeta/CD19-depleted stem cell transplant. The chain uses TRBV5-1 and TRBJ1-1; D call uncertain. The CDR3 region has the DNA TGCGCCAGCAGCTTGGTAGTCGGGAACACTGAAGCTTTCTTT. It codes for CASSLVVGNTEAFF.